This TCR beta chain was documented in a study of cytomegalovirus exposure and HLA in healthy donors. Study background: A subsequent analysis reported that the 110 or so validation repertoires were produced on the same platform that had also been used for the 550 to 750 first-cohort repertoires. Overall study findings and caveats: The authors listed 150 or so TCR beta chains as cytomegalovirus-associated.

Assay used: immunoSEQ multiplex PCR; TCRdb lists only in-frame clones, some missing. The top ten clones hold 0.65% to 0.85% of a sample with about 340,000 clones, 86% of them seen once. This clone came up a few times. Its antigen is unidentified. Germline CDR1 SEHNR, CDR2 FQNEAQ (reference sequence). The CDR3 runs to 15 residues. Trimming removed 3 bases from V and 7 bases from J; junction bases left unmatched: 5. Material: PBMCs. The TCR was taken from a young woman in good health and CMV-seronegative. The chain has TRBV7-9 and TRBJ2-1; 11 nucleotides agree with TRBD2. Written as DNA, the CDR3 is TGTGCCAGCAGCTTTTCGGGACTAGCGGAAAATGAGCAGTTCTTC. Translating it yields CASSFSGLAENEQFF.